This record concerns one T cell receptor (beta chain) sequence. Autoimmune disease history or systemic immunosuppression barred patients. Blood sampling was done at baseline, cycle 4 day 1, and cycle 7 day 1. This record belongs to a study of OX40 agonist ivuxolimab in advanced cancers. Overall study: Eligibility admitted prior anti-PD-1, anti-PD-L1 or anti-CTLA-4 therapy; about 39% had some.

The CDR3 totals 14 residues. Germline assignment: CDR1 GTSNPN and CDR2 SVGIG (reference sequence). V was cut by 3 bases and J by 2 bases, with 14 bases left in between. Sequenced by immunoSEQ multiplex PCR; TCRdb stores in-frame clones only, minus some. Of around 40,000 clones listed, around 87% are singletons. This TCR was recovered from an adult with an advanced solid tumor such as melanoma, head and neck, liver or kidney cancer. The gene calls are TRBV30 and TRBJ2-7; tentative D call: TRBD2 (6 bases). The input for sequencing was CD4+ or CD8+ T cells sorted from blood, taken in a trial of the OX40 agonist ivuxolimab. Written as DNA, the CDR3 is TGTGCCTGGAGGCCGTGGAGGGCCACCTACGAGCAGTACTTC. It encodes CAWRPWRATYEQYF.